A selection of T cell receptor beta chains follows, all from one sample in a study of blood T cell repertoires in COVID-19. Repertoires were generated with immunoSEQ multiplex PCR, while TCRdb's copy carries only in-frame clones and drops some. Of about 24,000 clones listed, 82% were seen once; the top ten hold 7.5% to 10%. Sequences were obtained from peripheral blood. Receptors were obtained from a human donor in a cohort sampled during active COVID-19. CDR3s include the opening cysteine and the closing phenylalanine or tryptophan. D genes are given only for firm matches. Not every row has a clone size; where given, it reads once, few, many or a size class.

few,TRBV19,TRBJ1-1,TRBD1,TGTGCCAGTAGTATCGGGGACAGGGGAGTGAACACTGAAGCTTTCTTT,CASSIGDRGVNTEAFF
-,TRBV2,TRBJ2-5,-,TGTGCCAGCAGTCTCCATCTCCAGGCTTTATACTTC,CASSLHLQALYF
-,TRBV7-9,TRBJ2-5,-,TGTGCCAGCAGCTTACAGGGTTCACGTATCGCGGAGACCCAGTACTTC,CASSLQGSRIAETQYF
-,TRBV5-1,TRBJ2-1,TRBD2,TGCGCCAGCAGCTTACTAGCGGGGGGTACCTACAATGAGCAGTTCTTC,CASSLLAGGTYNEQFF
-,TRBV5-1,TRBJ2-7,TRBD2,TGCGCCAGCACCCGCGGGGCAGGCGGGGGATATATAACGGACGAGCAGTACTTC,CASTRGAGGGYITDEQYF
-,TRBV7-3,TRBJ1-2,-,TGTGCCAGCAGCATAAATCTACAGGGTCTGGGTGGCTACACCTTC,CASSINLQGLGGYTF
-,TRBV5-1,TRBJ2-7,-,TGCGCCAGCAGCCCCGGGACTCTCGACGAGCAGTACTTC,CASSPGTLDEQYF
-,TRBV2,TRBJ2-3,-,TGTGCCAGCAGTCGTCCCGGTCTAACAGATATTACGCAGTATTTT,CASSRPGLTDITQYF
-,TRBV19,TRBJ2-7,-,TGTGCCAGTAGCCACGACAAATACGAGCAGTACTTC,CASSHDKYEQYF
-,TRBV7-9,TRBJ1-1,TRBD1,TGTGCCAGCAGCTTGGACAGGTCGCACACTGAAGCTTTCTTT,CASSLDRSHTEAFF
-,TRBV18,TRBJ1-2,TRBD1,TGTGCCAGCTCACCCGGGACAGGGGGGTTCTATGGCTACACCTTC,CASSPGTGGFYGYTF
-,TRBV11-2,TRBJ2-7,-,TGTGCCAGCAGCCCGGTCAAAGCTTACGAGCAGTACTTC,CASSPVKAYEQYF
-,TRBV7-7,TRBJ2-3,TRBD2,TGTGCCAGCAGCCGTTCTCCAGCGGGGGGGCGAGATACGCAGTATTTT,CASSRSPAGGRDTQYF
-,TRBV6-2/TRBV6-3,TRBJ1-2,-,TGTGCCAGCAGTTCCGGGGGTAGCGACTATGGCTACACCTTC,CASSSGGSDYGYTF
-,TRBV6-2/TRBV6-3,TRBJ2-5,-,TGTGCCAGCAGCCAAGGGGGATCGGCGGAGACCCAGTACTTC,CASSQGGSAETQYF
-,TRBV7-2,TRBJ2-5,TRBD2,TGTGCCAGCAGCTTAGTCGGGACTAGCGGGGGGCCAGAGACCCAGTACTTC,CASSLVGTSGGPETQYF
-,TRBV27,TRBJ2-7,-,TGTGCCAGCAGTCTGAAGGGGGAATACTACGAGCAGTACTTC,CASSLKGEYYEQYF
-,TRBV2,TRBJ1-2,TRBD1,TGTGCCAGCCCTCCGGGACAGGGTTTCGGAGGCTACACCTTC,CASPPGQGFGGYTF
-,TRBV12-5,TRBJ2-3,-,TGTGCTAGTGGCCGGCGGGGAGGAGGGTTTCGCACAGATACGCAGTATTTT,CASGRRGGGFRTDTQYF
-,TRBV7-2,TRBJ2-3,-,TGTGCCAGCAGCGCCTCGACTACCAGACGCACAGATACGCAGTATTTT,CASSASTTRRTDTQYF
few,TRBV24-1,TRBJ2-7,TRBD2,TGTGCCACCAGTGATACGGGGGGAGCCTACGAGCAGTACTTC,CATSDTGGAYEQYF
-,TRBV5-6,TRBJ1-2,TRBD1,TGTGCCAGCAGCCAAACACAGGGGGCGCAGGGCTACACCTTC,CASSQTQGAQGYTF
-,TRBV2,TRBJ2-1,-,TGTGCCAGCAGCGGAGACGCCAATGAGCAGTTCTTC,CASSGDANEQFF
-,TRBV6-4,TRBJ2-1,-,TGTGCCAGCAGTCAAGACGGCCTAGCTTACAATGAGCAGTTCTTC,CASSQDGLAYNEQFF
-,TRBV28,TRBJ1-2,-,TGTGCCAGCAGGCCCGGGATATATGGCTACACCTTC,CASRPGIYGYTF
-,TRBV10-3,TRBJ2-1,-,TGTGCCATCAGTGAGCCGGAGACAGTAACCCCTTACAATGAGCAGTTCTTC,CAISEPETVTPYNEQFF
few,TRBV11-3,TRBJ2-3,-,TGTGCCAGCAGTTCCGACAGTTACGCGCAGTATTTT,CASSSDSYAQYF
once,TRBV10-3,TRBJ1-3,TRBD1,TGTGCCACGAGACAGGGCTCGGTCACGGGAGGAAACACCATATATTTT,CATRQGSVTGGNTIYF
few,TRBV6-2/TRBV6-3,TRBJ2-1,TRBD1,TGTGCCAGCAGTGTAGTTACAGGGGTCAATGAGCAGTTCTTC,CASSVVTGVNEQFF
-,TRBV9,TRBJ2-7,-,TGTGCCAGCAGCCAAGGTGGCAGCGGATACGAGCAGTACTTC,CASSQGGSGYEQYF
once,TRBV7-2,TRBJ2-5,TRBD2,TGTGCCAGCAGCCCTAAGCGGCTCGCGGGGGTGTACCAAGAGACCCAGTACTTC,CASSPKRLAGVYQETQYF
-,TRBV7-2,TRBJ1-1,-,TGTGCCAGCAGCTTAGTAATCCGGAACACTGAAGCTTTCTTT,CASSLVIRNTEAFF
-,TRBV28,TRBJ2-7,-,TGTGCCAGCAGTTTTGGGGGGAAGCAGTACTTC,CASSFGGKQYF
-,TRBV19,TRBJ1-2,TRBD1,TGTGCCAGTAGTATTCGAGGACAGGGCCATGGCTACACCTTC,CASSIRGQGHGYTF
-,TRBV5-4,TRBJ2-3,TRBD2,TGTGCCAGCAGCCCGGGGGGGACTAGCGGAACAGATACGCAGTATTTT,CASSPGGTSGTDTQYF
few,TRBV5-1,TRBJ2-3,TRBD1,TGCGCCAGCAGCCCTGGACAGGGCTACATACGGCCAGATACGCAGTATTTT,CASSPGQGYIRPDTQYF
-,TRBV28,TRBJ2-7,TRBD2,TGTGCCAGCAGTTCGGCGGGGGGTTACTCCTACGAGCAGTACTTC,CASSSAGGYSYEQYF
-,TRBV24-1,TRBJ2-3,TRBD2,TGTGCCACCAGTGTTCTAGCGGGAGGAGGAGATACGCAGTATTTT,CATSVLAGGGDTQYF
-,TRBV5-6,TRBJ2-7,TRBD2,TGTGCCAGCAGCTTCGTCCCTAGCGGGAGGGCCCTCGCCTACGAGCAGTACTTC,CASSFVPSGRALAYEQYF
-,TRBV19,TRBJ2-1,-,TGTGCCAGTAGTATCCAGGGGATGTATGAGCAGTTCTTC,CASSIQGMYEQFF
-,TRBV4-3,TRBJ2-1,TRBD2,TGCGCCAGCAGCCAAGTCCCGGGACTAGCGGGAGACAAACCTAGGGGCAATGAGCAGTTCTTC,CASSQVPGLAGDKPRGNEQFF
-,TRBV18,TRBJ1-2,-,TGTGCCAGCTCACCAGCAGGGTACATCTATGGCTACACCTTC,CASSPAGYIYGYTF
-,TRBV7-2,TRBJ2-5,TRBD2,TGTGCCAGCAGCTCATTAGCGGGTCACCAAGAGACCCAGTACTTC,CASSSLAGHQETQYF
-,TRBV30,TRBJ1-4,-,TGTGCCTGGAGTGTGCATGAGGCAACTAATGAAAAACTGTTTTTT,CAWSVHEATNEKLFF
-,TRBV6-1,TRBJ1-2,TRBD1,TGTGCCAGCAGTGTCGGGACAGGGGCCCCCTATAACTATGGCTACACCTTC,CASSVGTGAPYNYGYTF